The 10 T cell receptor beta chains below were found in one sample sequenced in a study of blood T cell repertoires in COVID-19. Produced via immunoSEQ multiplex PCR; TCRdb's table is partial and in-frame only. Of around 140,000 clones listed, 84% are singletons. Input material: peripheral blood. All receptors derive from a man aged 25-45 years with COVID-19, enrolled during active disease.

The chain has TRBV21-1 and TRBJ2-3; no DNA check was done on the table's D call, TRBD2. TRBV21-1 is termed a pseudogene. The length of the CDR3 is 17 residues. CDR3 in amino acids: CASSNRLAGGPLDTQYF. The CDR3 nucleotides read TGTGCCAGCAGCAATAGACTAGCGGGAGGGCCATTAGATACGCAGTATTTT.

The genes are TRBV19 and TRBJ1-3; D is possibly TRBD1 (6 bases). Germline V gene data show CDR1 as LNHDA and CDR2 as SQIVND (reference sequence). The ends were cut back, 5 bases at V and 4 bases at J, with 15 bases in the middle. The CDR3 totals 15 residues. This CDR3 reads CASSRLGAAGNTIYF. CDR3 sequence (DNA): TGTGCCAGTAGTCGACTGGGGGCAGCAGGAAACACCATATATTTT.

The CDR3 reads CAISEFGEGSEQYF. The CDR3 coding sequence is TGTGCCATCAGTGAATTTGGGGAGGGGAGCGAGCAGTACTTC. J is TRBJ2-7 and V is TRBV10-3; TRBD2 aligns across 7 bases. The J segment lost 6 bases and the V segment lost 3 bases, leaving 8 bases of the junction unmatched. The CDR3 sequence is 14 residues long. Germline CDR1 is ENHRY and CDR2 is SYGVKD.

CDR3 nucleotides: TGTGCCAGTAGTCTACAGGACAGGGAGGGCTACGAGCAGTACTTC. This sequence encodes CASSLQDREGYEQYF. This chain links TRBV19 with TRBJ2-7; D might be TRBD1 (8 bases). The CDR3 contains 15 residues. Trimming took off 5 bases at V and 3 bases at J, with 17 bases between the two ends. The germline V gene has CDR1 LNHDA and CDR2 SQIVND (reference sequence).

J is TRBJ2-2 and V is TRBV6-4, with 11 nucleotides matching TRBD2. Trimming removed 5 bases from V and 4 bases from J; junction bases left unmatched: 0. The CDR3 consists of 14 residues. The germline V gene encodes CDR1 MRHNA and CDR2 SNTAGT. CDR3 region: CASSTSGSTGELFF. The CDR3 DNA is TGTGCCAGCAGTACTAGCGGGAGCACCGGGGAGCTGTTTTTT.

CDR3 protein: CASRSLAGGSHEQYF. The CDR3 DNA reads TGTGCCAGCCGCTCCCTCGCGGGAGGGTCCCACGAGCAGTACTTC. V usage is TRBV27 and J usage is TRBJ2-7, with 9 bases identical to TRBD2. CDR1 is MNHEY and CDR2 is SMNVEV in the germline V gene (reference sequence). CDR3 size: 15 residues. J lost 5 bases, V lost 8 bases, and 13 bases had no gene match.

The chain's CDR3 is CASTDDWTLYF. The CDR3 DNA is TGTGCCAGCACCGACGATTGGACTCTATACTTC. The J gene is TRBJ2-4, the V gene TRBV27; D is perhaps TRBD2 (5 bases). Trimming removed 7 bases from V and 16 bases from J, with 17 bases in between. The germline gives CDR1 MNHEY, CDR2 SMNVEV (reference sequence). The CDR3 loop spans 11 amino acids.

The chain recombines TRBV10-3 with TRBJ1-1; D perhaps matches TRBD1 (5 bases). The CDR3 spans 14 residues. Germline V lookup: CDR1 ENHRY, CDR2 SYGVKD. The V end lost 4 bases, the J end lost 1 base, and 10 bases lay between the germline ends. For the CDR3, the DNA is TGTGCCATCAGTGTCGGGGGGGGGAACACTGAAGCTTTCTTT. This gives the protein CAISVGGGNTEAFF.

This clone appeared a few times. This chain joins TRBV5-1 and TRBJ2-7; D is possibly TRBD2 (6 bases). The CDR3 totals 14 residues. The V end lost 1 base, the J end lost 5 bases, and 13 bases lay between the germline ends. Germline lookup yields CDR1 SGHRS and CDR2 YFSETQ. CDR3 sequence: CASSLTGERHEQYF. The CDR3 coding sequence is TGCGCCAGCAGCTTGACGGGAGAGAGGCACGAGCAGTACTTC.

Written as DNA, the CDR3 is TGTGCCAGCAGCGGGGGACAGGGGTCCTATAACTATGGCTACACCTTC. Translation gives CASSGGQGSYNYGYTF. The V gene is TRBV5-4, the J gene TRBJ1-2, with 10 bases fitting TRBD1. CDR3 length equals 16 residues. Unmatched junction bases numbered 7, after V lost 4 bases and J lost 1 base. CDR1 SGHNT and CDR2 YYREEE come from the germline V gene (reference sequence).